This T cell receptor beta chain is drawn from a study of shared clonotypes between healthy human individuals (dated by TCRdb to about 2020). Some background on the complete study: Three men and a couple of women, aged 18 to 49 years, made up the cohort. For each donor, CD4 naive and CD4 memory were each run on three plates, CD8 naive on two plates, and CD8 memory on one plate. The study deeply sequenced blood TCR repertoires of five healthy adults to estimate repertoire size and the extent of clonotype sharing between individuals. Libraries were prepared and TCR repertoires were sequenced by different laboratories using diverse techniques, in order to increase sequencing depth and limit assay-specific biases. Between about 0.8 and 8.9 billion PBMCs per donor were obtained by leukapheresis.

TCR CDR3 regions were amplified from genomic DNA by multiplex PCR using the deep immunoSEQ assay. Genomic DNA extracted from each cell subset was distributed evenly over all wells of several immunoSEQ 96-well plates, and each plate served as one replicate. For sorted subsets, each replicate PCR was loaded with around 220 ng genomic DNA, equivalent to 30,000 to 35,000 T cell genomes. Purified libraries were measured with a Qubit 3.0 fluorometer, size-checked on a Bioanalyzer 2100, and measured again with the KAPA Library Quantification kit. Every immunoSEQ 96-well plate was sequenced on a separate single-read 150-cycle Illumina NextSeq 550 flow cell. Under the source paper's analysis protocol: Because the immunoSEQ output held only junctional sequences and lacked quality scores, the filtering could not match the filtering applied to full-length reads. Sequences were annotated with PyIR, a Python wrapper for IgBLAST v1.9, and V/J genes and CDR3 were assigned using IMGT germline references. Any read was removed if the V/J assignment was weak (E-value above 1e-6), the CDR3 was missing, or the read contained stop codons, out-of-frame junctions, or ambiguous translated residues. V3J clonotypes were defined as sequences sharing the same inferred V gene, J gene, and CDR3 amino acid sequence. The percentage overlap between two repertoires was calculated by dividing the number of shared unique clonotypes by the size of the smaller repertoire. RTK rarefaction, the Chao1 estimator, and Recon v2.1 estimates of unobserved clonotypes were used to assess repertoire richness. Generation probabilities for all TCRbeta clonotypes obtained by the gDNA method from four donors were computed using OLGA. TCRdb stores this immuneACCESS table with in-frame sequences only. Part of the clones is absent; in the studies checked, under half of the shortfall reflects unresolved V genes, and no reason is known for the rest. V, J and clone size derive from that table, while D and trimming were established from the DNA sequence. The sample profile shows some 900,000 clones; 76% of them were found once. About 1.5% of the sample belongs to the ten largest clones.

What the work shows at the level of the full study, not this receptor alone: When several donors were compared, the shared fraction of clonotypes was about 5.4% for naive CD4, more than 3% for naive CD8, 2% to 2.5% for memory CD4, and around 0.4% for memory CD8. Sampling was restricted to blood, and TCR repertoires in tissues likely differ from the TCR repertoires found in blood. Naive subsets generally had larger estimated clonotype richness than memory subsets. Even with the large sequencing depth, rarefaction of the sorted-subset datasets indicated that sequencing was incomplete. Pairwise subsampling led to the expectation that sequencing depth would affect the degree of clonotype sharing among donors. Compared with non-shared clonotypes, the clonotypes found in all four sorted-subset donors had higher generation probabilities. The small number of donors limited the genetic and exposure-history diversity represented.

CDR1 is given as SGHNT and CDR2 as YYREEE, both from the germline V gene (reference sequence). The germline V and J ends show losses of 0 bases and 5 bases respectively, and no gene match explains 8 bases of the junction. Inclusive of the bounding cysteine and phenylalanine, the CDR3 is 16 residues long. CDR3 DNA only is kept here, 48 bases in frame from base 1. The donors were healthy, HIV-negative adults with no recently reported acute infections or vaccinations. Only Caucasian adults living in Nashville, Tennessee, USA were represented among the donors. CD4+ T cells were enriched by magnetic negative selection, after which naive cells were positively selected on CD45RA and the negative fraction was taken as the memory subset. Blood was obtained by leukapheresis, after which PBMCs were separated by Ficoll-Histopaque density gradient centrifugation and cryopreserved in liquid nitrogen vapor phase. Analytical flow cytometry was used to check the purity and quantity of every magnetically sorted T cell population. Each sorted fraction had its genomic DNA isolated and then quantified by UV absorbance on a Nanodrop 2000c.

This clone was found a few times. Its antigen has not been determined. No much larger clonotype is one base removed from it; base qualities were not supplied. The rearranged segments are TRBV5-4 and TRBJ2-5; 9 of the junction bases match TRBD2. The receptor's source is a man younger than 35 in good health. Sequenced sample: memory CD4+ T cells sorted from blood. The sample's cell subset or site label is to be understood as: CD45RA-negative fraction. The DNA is TGTGCCAGCAGCTTGGCCGGCGGGGGGGCGGCCGAGACCCAGTACTTC. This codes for CASSLAGGGAAETQYF.